Below, one TCR beta chain is given with its context. Its antigen is unknown. This entry belongs to a study of shared clonotypes between healthy human individuals. Study results and caveats: Richness estimates generally favored naive over memory subsets. Specimens sampled were limited to blood, with tissue repertoires likely differing.

This CDR3 comprises 14 residues. The V gene end was trimmed by 7 bases and the J gene end by 1 base; junction bases not matched to a gene: 5. Germline V CDR1 and CDR2: SQVTM, ANQGSEA. Execution of the assay was at deep level. Measured with immunoSEQ multiplex PCR; TCRdb has only the in-frame clones, and not every one. This sample has approximately 1,000,000 clones; roughly 80% occur once, and the top ten carry 0.89%. The chain has TRBV29-1 and TRBJ2-3, with 10 nucleotides matching TRBD1. Sequencing was done on a sample of memory CD4+ T cells from PBMCs. The subset is: CD45RA-negative fraction. The TCR comes from a man aged 18 to 30 in good health. Some clones in this sample may be carry-over from other donors' samples. Here the CDR3 reads CSGRDRGGTDTQYF. For the CDR3, the DNA is TGCAGCGGCCGGGACAGGGGTGGCACAGATACGCAGTATTTT.